These T cell receptor beta chains were read from a single sample in a study of T cell responses to AZD1222 COVID-19 vaccine. Using immunoSEQ multiplex PCR, the repertoire was profiled, and TCRdb retains in-frame clones only, with some absent. The sample gives roughly 180,000 clones, about 92% of which show up once; 1.3% is in the top ten. Material: peripheral blood, obtained 28 days after the second AZD1222 dose. These receptors were obtained from an adult who received the AZD1222 COVID-19 vaccine. Both conserved end residues are part of each CDR3.

cdr3_aa: CATSRPPTSGGKISTDTQYF
j_call: TRBJ2-3
v_call: TRBV15

cdr3_aa: CAWSVGGISYEQYF
j_call: TRBJ2-7
v_call: TRBV30

cdr3_aa: CASSLTGASTDTQYF
j_call: TRBJ2-3
v_call: TRBV7-3

cdr3_aa: CASSVEPQREGQETQYF
j_call: TRBJ2-5
v_call: TRBV9

cdr3_aa: CASGRSGSNQPQHF
j_call: TRBJ1-5
v_call: TRBV7-2

cdr3_aa: CASSTLPGELFF
j_call: TRBJ2-2
v_call: TRBV5-6

cdr3_aa: CASGIGVTSGNTIYF
j_call: TRBJ1-3
v_call: TRBV5-6

cdr3_aa: CASSSSLGAGGGEQYF
j_call: TRBJ2-7
v_call: TRBV7-2

cdr3_aa: CASSPGLAGDGYEQYF
j_call: TRBJ2-7
v_call: TRBV7-3

cdr3_aa: CASRPQGHQPQHF
j_call: TRBJ1-5
v_call: TRBV28

cdr3_aa: CASSQQGAGNTIYF
j_call: TRBJ1-3
v_call: TRBV3-1/TRBV3-2

cdr3_aa: CASSPGLAGILSTDTQYF
j_call: TRBJ2-3
v_call: TRBV4-1

cdr3_aa: CAIHRDPNINYGYTF
j_call: TRBJ1-2
v_call: TRBV6-5

cdr3_aa: CASSQDGEAFF
j_call: TRBJ1-1
v_call: TRBV6-6

cdr3_aa: CASSLATGWGYTF
j_call: TRBJ1-2
v_call: TRBV5-4

cdr3_aa: CASTRGTSGMNEQFF
j_call: TRBJ2-1
v_call: TRBV16

cdr3_aa: CASSLGDGDEKLFF
j_call: TRBJ1-4
v_call: TRBV7-9

cdr3_aa: CASSVDGELVYEQYF
j_call: TRBJ2-7
v_call: TRBV9

cdr3_aa: CASRARTEYNEQFF
j_call: TRBJ2-1
v_call: TRBV6-5

cdr3_aa: CASRAGGTDTQYF
j_call: TRBJ2-3
v_call: TRBV7-9

cdr3_aa: CASSGSRSEKLFF
j_call: TRBJ1-4
v_call: TRBV25-1

cdr3_aa: CASSTGGAGYGYTF
j_call: TRBJ1-2
v_call: TRBV6-5

cdr3_aa: CASTYLQGTEAFF
j_call: TRBJ1-1
v_call: TRBV19

cdr3_aa: CASSLGQGLETQYF
j_call: TRBJ2-5
v_call: TRBV11-2

cdr3_aa: CASSQDQSGAYNEQFF
j_call: TRBJ2-1
v_call: TRBV4-3

cdr3_aa: CASLGLAGSDTQYF
j_call: TRBJ2-3
v_call: TRBV7-2

cdr3_aa: CASSYLDREGEQYF
j_call: TRBJ2-7
v_call: TRBV6-5

cdr3_aa: CASSPPIGQPQHF
j_call: TRBJ1-5
v_call: TRBV18

cdr3_aa: CASSSRGNSYEQYF
j_call: TRBJ2-7
v_call: TRBV9

cdr3_aa: CATRRTGLNTEAFF
j_call: TRBJ1-1
v_call: TRBV15

cdr3_aa: CASSQDWGTLRGYTF
j_call: TRBJ1-2
v_call: TRBV14

cdr3_aa: CASSIGTEAQPQHF
j_call: TRBJ1-5
v_call: TRBV19

cdr3_aa: CASSPQTSGSSYNEQFF
j_call: TRBJ2-1
v_call: TRBV7-9

cdr3_aa: CASSYLEASSGNTIYF
j_call: TRBJ1-3
v_call: TRBV6-2/TRBV6-3

cdr3_aa: CASSRLTLVTNQPQHF
j_call: TRBJ1-5
v_call: TRBV23-1

cdr3_aa: CASSLRGAYNEQFF
j_call: TRBJ2-1
v_call: TRBV11-3

cdr3_aa: CASSYGGTGTGELFF
j_call: TRBJ2-2
v_call: TRBV7-9

cdr3_aa: CSVDAATSGRAVYEQYF
j_call: TRBJ2-7
v_call: TRBV29-1

cdr3_aa: CASSPFDVMSSYEQYF
j_call: TRBJ2-7
v_call: TRBV5-8

cdr3_aa: CASRGGGYGYTF
j_call: TRBJ1-2
v_call: TRBV27

cdr3_aa: CASSQEGQGGGTEAFF
j_call: TRBJ1-1
v_call: TRBV4-1

cdr3_aa: CASSQDSGSNYEQYF
j_call: TRBJ2-7
v_call: TRBV3-1/TRBV3-2

cdr3_aa: CASSSREGGTGELFF
j_call: TRBJ2-2
v_call: TRBV27

cdr3_aa: CASSLSGLAVGMGTQYF
j_call: TRBJ2-5
v_call: TRBV5-5

cdr3_aa: CASSLGVAGTYEQYF
j_call: TRBJ2-7
v_call: TRBV7-2

cdr3_aa: CASSYSRDRNTEAFF
j_call: TRBJ1-1
v_call: TRBV6-5

cdr3_aa: CASSPDQLNYGYTF
j_call: TRBJ1-2
v_call: TRBV3-1/TRBV3-2

cdr3_aa: CASSLSPDSYEQYF
j_call: TRBJ2-7
v_call: TRBV5-1

cdr3_aa: CASSIVEGNTIYF
j_call: TRBJ1-3
v_call: TRBV19

cdr3_aa: CASSLEWADTQYF
j_call: TRBJ2-3
v_call: TRBV5-4

cdr3_aa: CASSRGGVGTDTQYF
j_call: TRBJ2-3
v_call: TRBV7-3

cdr3_aa: CASSLPGAMNTEAFF
j_call: TRBJ1-1
v_call: TRBV28

cdr3_aa: CASSWDYNSPLHF
j_call: TRBJ1-6
v_call: TRBV5-1

cdr3_aa: CASSPQPRYEQYF
j_call: TRBJ2-7
v_call: TRBV6-6

cdr3_aa: CASSDHGGSSYEQYF
j_call: TRBJ2-7
v_call: TRBV5-6

cdr3_aa: CASSPDPNNEQFF
j_call: TRBJ2-1
v_call: TRBV6-4

cdr3_aa: CASRSPVRAAGYTQYF
j_call: TRBJ2-3
v_call: TRBV10-2

cdr3_aa: CASSLGLADYNEQFF
j_call: TRBJ2-1
v_call: TRBV7-9

cdr3_aa: CASSQSPGLAGTDTQYF
j_call: TRBJ2-3
v_call: TRBV27